A selection of T cell receptor beta chains follows, all from one sample in a study of blood T cell repertoires in COVID-19. Libraries were prepared by immunoSEQ multiplex PCR; TCRdb keeps only in-frame clonotypes and omits some of them. Altogether about 440,000 clones are present, about 87% being singletons, with the ten largest covering roughly an eighth. Sequencing was performed on peripheral blood. The source of these receptors is a woman between 45 and 65 years old with COVID-19, enrolled during active disease. Both conserved end residues are part of each CDR3. The D gene is left open where the match is weak. Part of the rows lack a size; the others show once, few, many or a class for expanded clones.

DNA,CDR3,J,size,V,D
TGTGCCAGCAGCTTGGATGGGGCGACAGATACGCAGTATTTT,CASSLDGATDTQYF,TRBJ2-3,once,TRBV5-4,-
TGTGCCAGTAGTCCGTATTATCCCCCTCAACAGGGTCTAGGGGGCTACACCTTC,CASSPYYPPQQGLGGYTF,TRBJ1-2,-,TRBV19,-
TGTGCCAGCAGCTTGGCGGGTCTTGAGCAGTTCTTC,CASSLAGLEQFF,TRBJ2-1,-,TRBV7-9,-
TGCAGCGTTGATTATGGGACAGGGGGTAAGAACGAGCAGTACTTC,CSVDYGTGGKNEQYF,TRBJ2-7,-,TRBV29-1,TRBD1
TGCGCCAGCACCCGGGGGGGCACCTACAATGAGCAGTTCTTC,CASTRGGTYNEQFF,TRBJ2-1,-,TRBV5-1,TRBD2
TGTGCCAGCAGCTTGGGCAGAAATGGCTACACCTTC,CASSLGRNGYTF,TRBJ1-2,-,TRBV5-6,-
TGTGCCAGCTCACCACTGAGCGGGGGCGCAGATACGCAGTATTTT,CASSPLSGGADTQYF,TRBJ2-3,-,TRBV18,TRBD2
TGTGCCACCTTTGGGGAGGGACTTAACTATGGCTACACCTTC,CATFGEGLNYGYTF,TRBJ1-2,-,TRBV21-1,-
TGTGCCAGTATGGCTGGGACAGCACTAGCCAAAAACATTCAGTACTTC,CASMAGTALAKNIQYF,TRBJ2-4,-,TRBV19,TRBD1
TGTGCCAGCATGAGGACAGCGCCTTCCTACGAGCAGTACTTC,CASMRTAPSYEQYF,TRBJ2-7,-,TRBV6-5,-
TGTGCCGCAAGGGACAACACAGATACGCAGTATTTT,CAARDNTDTQYF,TRBJ2-3,-,TRBV30,-
TGTGCCAGCAGTTACTCGAACGATCGGGGAGCTTTCTTT,CASSYSNDRGAFF,TRBJ1-1,-,TRBV6-6,-
TGTGCCAGCAGTTCCCAGGGGGTTCGGGGATGGCGTGAGCAGTTCTTC,CASSSQGVRGWREQFF,TRBJ2-1,-,TRBV6-5,TRBD1
TGTGCCAGCAGCTTGGACCCTAGAAGCTACAATGAGCAGTTCTTC,CASSLDPRSYNEQFF,TRBJ2-1,-,TRBV5-8,-
TGTGCCAGCAGTTACGAGCTGCCACCCTACGAGCAGTACTTC,CASSYELPPYEQYF,TRBJ2-7,-,TRBV6-6,-
TGTGCCAGCAGCCCAGGGAACACTGAAGCTTTCTTT,CASSPGNTEAFF,TRBJ1-1,-,TRBV12-3/TRBV12-4,-
TGTGCCAGCAGCCCCACTAGCGGGGAGTCCTACAATGAGCAGTTCTTC,CASSPTSGESYNEQFF,TRBJ2-1,-,TRBV3-1/TRBV3-2,TRBD2
TGTGCCAGCAGCGCCGGGACAGGGGGCTTCTACGAGCAGTACTTC,CASSAGTGGFYEQYF,TRBJ2-7,-,TRBV11-1,TRBD1
TGCGCCAGCAGCTTGGAAGGACTGAGCACCGGGGAGCTGTTTTTT,CASSLEGLSTGELFF,TRBJ2-2,-,TRBV5-1,-
TGTGCCAGCCAACCGGGACAGGTTGGGACCGGGGAGCTGTTTTTT,CASQPGQVGTGELFF,TRBJ2-2,-,TRBV6-6,TRBD1
TGTGCCAGCAGTATCGCCCGGACAGCCTATGGCTACACCTTC,CASSIARTAYGYTF,TRBJ1-2,once,TRBV2,-
TGCGCCAGCAGCCAAGAACCACAGGGGGCGCGGGAGCAGTACTTC,CASSQEPQGAREQYF,TRBJ2-7,-,TRBV4-1,TRBD1
TGTGCCAGCAGCTTACCGGGACAAGTGGGCTATGGCTACACCTTC,CASSLPGQVGYGYTF,TRBJ1-2,-,TRBV7-9,-
TGTGCCAGCAGTGGCAAGGGGATTCTCGTGGGTCATGGCTACACCTTC,CASSGKGILVGHGYTF,TRBJ1-2,once,TRBV2,-
TGTGCCAGCAGTTACTCAGGGGTGGGCGCTGGAAACACCATATATTTT,CASSYSGVGAGNTIYF,TRBJ1-3,once,TRBV6-5,-
TGTGCCAGCAGCTTTTTTGTCTACACTGAAGCTTTCTTT,CASSFFVYTEAFF,TRBJ1-1,-,TRBV11-3,-